These 21 T cell receptor beta chains share one sample of origin, sequenced in a study of human T cells and chemical hapten exposure. As for time point: patch test 3, about 24 weeks after DPC sensitization. Treatment denoted: therapeutic diphenylcyclopropenone sensitization with weekly scalp DPC. MiXCR, run by TCRdb on the RACE reads, gives a single entry per CDR3 protein. The sample contains about 160,000 distinct CDR3 sequences, about a quarter of which appear only once. Sample: whole blood, taken in connection with sensitization to the hapten diphenylcyclopropenone (DPC). These receptors were obtained from a woman aged 18-29 years with alopecia areata. Some clones in this sample may be carry-over from other donors' samples.

This clonotype was counted only a few times. The chain combines TRBV7-9 with TRBJ2-7; 9 bases are shared with TRBD1. CDR1 and CDR2 from the germline V gene are SEHNR and FQNEAQ (reference sequence). CDR3 length: 15 amino acids. V shed 3 bases, J shed 6 bases, and the junction held 9 bases outside the gene matches. The CDR3 protein is CASSFPTGGTGEQYF. The CDR3, as DNA: TGTGCCAGCAGCTTTCCGACAGGGGGGACGGGCGAGCAGTACTTC.

This clonotype rates as medium-sized (0.01 to 0.1%). The rearrangement uses TRBV7-2 and TRBJ2-1, with 11 bases lining up with TRBD2. This CDR3 has 17 amino acids. The V segment lost 5 bases and the J segment 4 bases; nucleotides outside the gene matches: 10. Looked up from germline, CDR1 is SGHTA and CDR2 is FQGNSA. The DNA of the CDR3 is TGTGCCAGCAGCCCCCAGCTAGCGGGGGGCATTTACAATGAGCAGTTCTTC. The encoded protein is CASSPQLAGGIYNEQFF.

The chain couples TRBV15 to TRBJ2-3; D uncertain. Germline-derived CDR1 and CDR2 are LNHNV and YYDKDF (reference sequence). The V and J ends lost 0 bases and 2 bases respectively, with 9 bases between them. The CDR3 is 15 residues long. The CDR3 reads CATSRESRYTDTQYF. CDR3 in DNA: TGTGCCACCAGCAGAGAAAGTCGTTACACAGATACGCAGTATTTT.

Many counts were recorded for this clonotype. The rearrangement joins TRBV28 to TRBJ1-1; no firm D call. Germline V lookup: CDR1 MDHEN, CDR2 SYDVKM. The CDR3 sequence is 13 residues long. The V end was cut by 5 bases, the J end by 6 bases, with 13 bases between. CDR3 sequence (DNA): TGTGCCAGCAGTCCACCCACCCTTGCTGAAGCTTTCTTT. This codes for CASSPPTLAEAFF.

This chain joins TRBV29-1 and TRBJ1-2; 8 nucleotides agree with TRBD1. From germline, CDR1 is SQVTM and CDR2 ANQGSEA. The V segment lost 7 bases and the J segment 4 bases; nucleotides outside the gene matches: 11. The CDR3 totals 14 residues. Written as DNA, the CDR3 is TGCAGCGGAGCCGCGACAGGGGCCAGCTATGGCTACACCTTC. This translates into CSGAATGASYGYTF.

CDR3 sequence: CAISKPGANVLTF. The DNA of the CDR3 is TGTGCCATCTCCAAGCCTGGGGCCAACGTCCTGACTTTC. The rearrangement uses TRBV10-3 and TRBJ2-6; no clear D gene. V was pared by 8 bases and J by 2 bases, with 7 bases between. The CDR3 is 13 residues long. Germline V gene lookup returns CDR1 ENHRY and CDR2 SYGVKD.

The V and J genes are TRBV3-1 and TRBJ2-1; 9 bases fit TRBD2. V lost 1 base to trimming and J lost 12 bases; unmatched junction nucleotides: 7. The CDR3 has 14 residues. CDR1 is LGHDT, CDR2 YNNKEL, per germline (reference sequence). The CDR3 sequence: CASSQAQREVWQFF. The CDR3 coding sequence is TGTGCCAGCAGCCAAGCACAGCGGGAGGTTTGGCAGTTCTTC.

This clonotype was seen only a few times. The chain joins TRBV27 to TRBJ1-1, with D perhaps matching TRBD1 (5 bases). The CDR3 covers 14 residues. Germline V CDR1 and CDR2: MNHEY, SMNVEV (reference sequence). The ends were cut back, 5 bases at V and 10 bases at J, with 20 bases in the middle. The CDR3 nucleotides are TGTGCCAGCAGTCCCCAAAGGGGACCCGGACGAGCTTTCTTT. It translates to CASSPQRGPGRAFF.

This chain joins TRBV30 and TRBJ2-3; 8 bases map to TRBD1. This CDR3 has 12 residues. In germline, CDR1 is GTSNPN, CDR2 SVGIG (reference sequence). V lost 3 bases and J lost 5; bases outside the gene matches: 1. CDR3 DNA: TGTGCCTGGAGGACAGGGGTAGATACGCAGTATTTT. Translating it yields CAWRTGVDTQYF.

There are many counts of this clonotype. The chain has TRBV9 and TRBJ2-3; D is unresolved. Deletions cut 5 bases from V and 6 bases from J, with 7 bases between. The CDR3 has 11 amino acids. Looked up from germline, CDR1 is SGDLS and CDR2 is YYNGEE. DNA of the CDR3: TGTGCCAGCAGTGTCGGGGATACGCAGTATTTT. Its protein is CASSVGDTQYF.

V usage is TRBV6-2 or TRBV6-3 and J usage is TRBJ1-1; TRBD1 matches 7 bases. The germline CDR1 and CDR2 sequences are MNHEY and SVGEGT. This CDR3 spans 16 amino acids. V was clipped by 2 bases and J by 4 bases; unmatched bases: 10. The CDR3 DNA follows: TGTGCCAGCAGTTACGCCCCAGGGGGGGTAAGCACTGAAGCTTTCTTT. It translates to CASSYAPGGVSTEAFF.

The chain recombines TRBV5-1 with TRBJ2-3; D is perhaps TRBD1 (5 bases). This CDR3 is built from 14 residues. The germline CDR1 and CDR2 sequences are SGHRS and YFSETQ. Between the trimmed V and J ends, which lost 2 bases and 1 base, there was a span of 8 bases. In nucleotides, the CDR3 is TGCGCCAGCAGCTTAGGACACCGCACAGATACGCAGTATTTT. Amino acids: CASSLGHRTDTQYF.

This chain links TRBV4-2 with TRBJ2-7; no firm D call. This CDR3 comprises 15 residues. The V end was cut by 5 bases, the J end by 0 bases, with 14 bases between. Germline-derived CDR1 and CDR2 are LGHNA and YNFKEQ. This CDR3 reads CASSVSGPSSYEQYF. The DNA of the CDR3 is TGTGCCAGCAGCGTCTCCGGGCCGAGCTCCTACGAGCAGTACTTC.

The chain joins TRBV4-1 to TRBJ1-1; 11 positions match TRBD1. CDR3 length: 14 amino acids. Trimming took 8 bases from V and 5 from J; bases not matched to a gene: 7. Germline values: CDR1 MGHRA, CDR2 YSYEKL. The CDR3 coding sequence is TGCGCCAGCCGGGACAGGGGGTTCGATACTGAAGCTTTCTTT. This gives the protein CASRDRGFDTEAFF.

CDR3 bases: TGCGCCAGCAGACTCCAGGGGGGAGCCCAGTACTTC. It translates to CASRLQGGAQYF. This chain links TRBV10-2 with TRBJ2-5, with D possibly being TRBD1 (7 bases). Germline loops: CDR1 WSHSY, CDR2 SAAADI. The CDR3 covers 12 residues. Between the trimmed V and J ends, which lost 6 bases and 9 bases, there was a span of 14 bases.

This clonotype was seen only a few times. This chain uses TRBV6-2 or TRBV6-3 with TRBJ1-1; D is undetermined. This CDR3 is built from 12 residues. Germline loops: CDR1 MNHEY, CDR2 SVGEGT. V dropped 2 bases and J dropped 2 bases, with 3 bases sitting between them. CDR3 loop: CASSYINTEAFF. The DNA of the CDR3 is TGTGCCAGCAGTTACATCAACACTGAAGCTTTCTTT.

This chain joins TRBV20-1 and TRBJ2-1; 8 nucleotides agree with TRBD1. The CDR3 contains 14 residues. Germline CDR1 DFQATT, CDR2 SNEGSKA (reference sequence). The CDR3 sequence: CSARDRTVYNEQFF. The CDR3 bases are TGCAGCGCGAGGGACAGGACGGTTTACAATGAGCAGTTCTTC.

This chain connects TRBV7-9 to TRBJ2-7; 8 bases map to TRBD1. This CDR3 has 15 residues. Trimming cost V 4 bases and J 4 bases; bases outside gene matches: 9. Germline lookup yields CDR1 SEHNR and CDR2 FQNEAQ (reference sequence). CDR3 residues: CASSYTTGVGYEQYF. The CDR3 bases are TGTGCCAGCAGCTATACGACAGGGGTTGGGTACGAGCAGTACTTC.

This clonotype showed up just a few times. The genes are TRBV3-1 and TRBJ2-7; TRBD2 matches at 10 bases. Germline CDR1 is LGHDT and CDR2 is YNNKEL (reference sequence). V lost 3 bases, J lost 2 bases, and 4 bases stayed unmatched. The CDR3 totals 15 residues. The CDR3 DNA reads as TGTGCCAGCAGCCACGGGACTAGCGTCACCTACGAGCAGTACTTC. Residues: CASSHGTSVTYEQYF.

This clonotype was seen a handful of times. The chain links TRBV7-2 to TRBJ1-1; D is ambiguous. Looked up from germline, CDR1 is SGHTA and CDR2 is FQGNSA. Between the trimmed V and J ends, which lost 1 base and 6 bases, there was a span of 12 bases. The CDR3 loop spans 14 amino acids. The CDR3 DNA reads TGTGCCAGCAGCTTAGGTGGAGGATCACCTGAAGCTTTCTTT. Amino acid sequence: CASSLGGGSPEAFF.

This clonotype has just a few counts. The chain employs TRBV24-1 and TRBJ2-3; 13 nucleotides align to TRBD2. CDR3 length: 17 residues. The germline gives CDR1 KGHDR, CDR2 SFDVKD. Trimming removed 4 bases from V and 2 bases from J; junction bases left unmatched: 5. CDR3 bases: TGTGCCACCAGTGAGCGGACTAGCGGGAGAAACACAGATACGCAGTATTTT. The encoded protein is CATSERTSGRNTDTQYF.